Described below is a single T cell receptor (beta chain) sequence and its context. This entry comes from a study of blood T cell repertoires in COVID-19. Study overall: Specimens from acute and convalescent COVID-19 originated in the United States, Italy and Spain.

Individuals aged roughly 18 to 95 years were recruited from 24 US areas. Researchers sorted participants into cohorts using their self-reported clinical history. The table came from immunoSEQ multiplex PCR; TCRdb's copy has only in-frame clones and leaves some out. The sample gives some 200,000 clones, approximately 83% of which show up once; approximately 5% is in the top ten. Per germline, CDR1 SGHRS and CDR2 YFSETQ. V shed 3 bases and J shed 0 bases, with 10 bases lying between them. This CDR3 is built from 14 residues. The receptor was derived from a woman aged 45-59 years who had been exposed to COVID-19. The sequenced material came from PBMCs or T cells enriched from blood (not recorded which). The V and J genes are TRBV5-1 and TRBJ2-7; no clear D. The CDR3 bases are TGCGCCAGCAGCTCCGCGTGGAGCTCCTACGAGCAGTACTTC. Amino acid sequence: CASSSAWSSYEQYF. Using reference TRBV5-1 and TRBJ2-7 for the parts outside the CDR3, the full variable domain is KAGVTQTPRYLIKTRGQQVTLSCSPISGHRSVSWYQQTPGQGLQFLFEYFSETQRNKGNFPGRFSGRQFSNSRSEMNVSTLELGDSALYLCASSSAWSSYEQYFGPGTRLTVT.